This T cell receptor (beta chain) was obtained from a study of blood T cell repertoires in COVID-19. On the study more broadly: T cells, B-cell-depleted T cells, or PBMCs provided the cDNA or gDNA that served as material.

The CDR3 contains 14 residues. The germline CDR1 and CDR2 sequences are SGHDT and YYEEEE. The V gene lost 3 bases and the J gene lost 8 bases, with 15 bases spanning the gap. Only in-frame clones appear in the TCRdb table, and some are missing; sequencing was by immunoSEQ multiplex PCR. The sample records about 250,000 clones, roughly 85% being singletons. Before being deemed recovered, Cohort 3 donors had two negative PCRs, clearance, or symptom resolution. The sequencing input was PBMCs or T cells enriched from blood (not recorded which). The source is a woman in her thirties who had recovered from COVID-19. The genes are TRBV5-6 and TRBJ2-1; D is perhaps TRBD1 (6 bases). CDR3 amino acids: CASSSAKQGDEQFF. The CDR3 coding sequence is TGTGCCAGCAGCTCGGCCAAACAGGGCGATGAGCAGTTCTTC.